This TCR beta chain was documented in a study of blood T cell repertoires in COVID-19. Study context: Acute and convalescent COVID-19 specimens originated in the United States, Italy and Spain. Sources were T cells, B-cell-depleted T cells, or PBMCs; the material itself was cDNA or gDNA.

This CDR3 spans 16 amino acids. Germline lookup yields CDR1 SGHVS and CDR2 FQNEAQ. V was clipped by 5 bases and J by 6 bases, with 19 bases between them. Original methodology: Amplification of reference gene primers was used by the study to estimate nucleated cell counts. Profiled with immunoSEQ multiplex PCR; TCRdb holds only in-frame clones, not every one. D and trimming come from the DNA, and the V and J calls and clone size come from that table. The table shows approximately 200,000 clones, with 70% to 90% occurring only once. The rearrangement uses TRBV7-8 and TRBJ2-2; tentative D call: TRBD2 (7 bases). The source is a man aged 50-59 years with acute or convalescent COVID-19. Sequenced material: peripheral blood. CDR3 sequence reads: CASSTFEGGAAGELFF. The DNA of the CDR3 is TGTGCCAGCAGCACCTTTGAGGGGGGGGCGGCCGGGGAGCTGTTTTTT.